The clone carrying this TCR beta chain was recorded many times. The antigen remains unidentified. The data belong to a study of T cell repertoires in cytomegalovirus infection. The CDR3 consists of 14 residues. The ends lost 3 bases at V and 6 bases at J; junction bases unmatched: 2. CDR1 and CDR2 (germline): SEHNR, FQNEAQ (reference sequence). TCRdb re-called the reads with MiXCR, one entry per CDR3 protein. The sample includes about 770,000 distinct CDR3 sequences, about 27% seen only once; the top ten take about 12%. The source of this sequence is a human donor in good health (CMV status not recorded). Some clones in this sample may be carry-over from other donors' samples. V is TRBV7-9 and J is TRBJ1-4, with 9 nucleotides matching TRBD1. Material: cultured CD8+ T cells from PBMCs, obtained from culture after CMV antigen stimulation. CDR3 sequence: CASSLGQGDEKLFF. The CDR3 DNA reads TGTGCCAGCAGCTTGGGACAGGGAGATGAAAAACTGTTTTTT.